This passage covers 30 T cell receptor beta chains from one sample sequenced in a study of T-cell memory formation after mild COVID-19. One entry per CDR3 protein results from TCRdb running MiXCR on the 5' RACE reads. The sample lists around 200,000 distinct CDR3 sequences; around 25% were seen once. Sequenced sample: PBMCs or a T cell subset sorted from them (not recorded which). These receptors all stem from an adult woman who had mild COVID-19 (a few samples of this study predate the infection). Cell type and time point are not known.

This clonotype was observed a few times. This rearrangement joins TRBV7-3 to TRBJ2-1, with D possibly being TRBD2 (7 bases). The germline CDR1 and CDR2 sequences are SGHTA and FQGTGA. The CDR3 extends over 15 amino acids. Trimming cost V 5 bases and J 6 bases, with 17 bases left between them. The CDR3 loop reads CASSTLAGAINEQFF. CDR3 sequence (DNA): TGTGCCAGCAGCACCCTGGCGGGGGCCATCAATGAGCAGTTCTTC.

This clonotype was seen a few times. The J gene is TRBJ2-1, the V gene TRBV5-1, with TRBD2 matching over 14 bases. The V gene end was trimmed by 0 bases and the J gene end by 4 bases; junction bases not matched to a gene: 3. Germline V gene data show CDR1 as SGHRS and CDR2 as YFSETQ. The CDR3 is 17 residues long. The CDR3 DNA follows: TGCGCCAGCAGCTTGGGACTAGCGGGAGGGCCGTACAATGAGCAGTTCTTC. Its translation: CASSLGLAGGPYNEQFF.

This clonotype was picked up a small number of times. The genes are TRBV24-1 and TRBJ2-1; 11 nucleotides align to TRBD2. CDR1 KGHDR and CDR2 SFDVKD come from the germline V gene. The CDR3 runs to 13 residues. J lost 7 bases, V lost 9 bases, and 4 bases had no gene match. CDR3 amino acids: CATVAGGGNEQFF. For the CDR3, the DNA is TGTGCCACCGTAGCGGGAGGGGGTAATGAGCAGTTCTTC.

This clonotype was found a few times. The chain employs TRBV27 and TRBJ2-7; maybe TRBD2 (6 bases). Germline CDR1 is MNHEY and CDR2 is SMNVEV (reference sequence). The CDR3 totals 15 residues. Between the trimmed V and J ends, which lost 0 bases and 0 bases, there was a span of 9 bases. In DNA, the CDR3 is TGTGCCAGCAGTTTATCGTCGGGAGCCTCCTACGAGCAGTACTTC. The encoded protein is CASSLSSGASYEQYF.

The chain carries TRBV5-1 and TRBJ2-1; D possibly matches TRBD1 or TRBD2 (6 bases each). Deletions cut 4 bases from V and 1 base from J, with 15 bases between. The CDR3 spans 16 residues. Per germline, CDR1 SGHRS and CDR2 YFSETQ. CDR3 in amino acids: CASSLVGGASYNEQFF. For the CDR3, the DNA is TGCGCCAGCAGCCTGGTCGGGGGCGCGTCCTACAATGAGCAGTTCTTC.

There are a few counts of this clonotype. The chain combines TRBV2 with TRBJ2-7; 16 bases map to TRBD2. CDR1 SNHLY and CDR2 FYNNEI come from the germline V gene. Trimming cost V 1 base and J 2 bases; bases outside gene matches: 5. CDR3 length equals 18 residues. The CDR3 sequence is CASSEVGTSGGAPYEQYF. In DNA form, the CDR3 reads TGTGCCAGCAGTGAAGTAGGGACTAGCGGGGGGGCCCCCTACGAGCAGTACTTC.

The chain employs TRBV7-9 and TRBJ2-1, with a tentative D call TRBD2 (6 bases). Between the trimmed V and J ends, which lost 0 bases and 2 bases, there was a span of 17 bases. CDR1 and CDR2 from the germline V gene are SEHNR and FQNEAQ (reference sequence). The CDR3 length is 18 residues. The DNA of the CDR3 is TGTGCCAGCAGCTTAGCGGTTTTCGGGAGTGGGGCCTACAATGAGCAGTTCTTC. It specifies CASSLAVFGSGAYNEQFF. The full variable domain, its missing parts supplied by reference TRBV7-9 and TRBJ2-1, is DTGVSQNPRHKITKRGQNVTFRCDPISEHNRLYWYRQTLGQGPEFLTYFQNEAQLEKSRLLSDRFSAERPKGSFSTLEIQRTEQGDSAMYLCASSLAVFGSGAYNEQFFGPGTRLTVL.

The genes are TRBV6-5 and TRBJ2-1; TRBD2 matches at 10 bases. This CDR3 has 14 amino acids. Per germline, CDR1 MNHEY and CDR2 SVGAGI. Unmatched junction bases numbered 5, after V lost 10 bases and J lost 2 bases. The CDR3 region is CATQREGAYNEQFF. DNA for the CDR3: TGTGCCACCCAGCGGGAGGGCGCCTACAATGAGCAGTTCTTC.

This clonotype was detected a few times. V is TRBV12-3 or TRBV12-4 and J is TRBJ1-1, with unresolved D. Trimming removed 5 bases at V and 7 bases at J, with 14 bases between. CDR3 length equals 13 residues. CDR3 loop: CASSPLGGSEAFF. The DNA of the CDR3 is TGTGCCAGCAGTCCATTGGGAGGGAGTGAAGCTTTCTTT.

This chain links TRBV7-2 with TRBJ2-7; 8 nucleotides agree with TRBD2. Losses at the gene ends were 5 bases for V and 4 bases for J; bases not matched to a gene: 4. The CDR3 extends over 13 amino acids. CDR1 is SGHTA and CDR2 is FQGNSA in the germline V gene. The CDR3 spells CASSRQREYEQYF. In DNA, the CDR3 is TGTGCCAGCAGCCGGCAGCGGGAGTACGAGCAGTACTTC. Looking up the rest from reference TRBV7-2 and TRBJ2-7 gives the full variable domain: GAGVSQSPSNKVTEKGKDVELRCDPISGHTALYWYRQSLGQGLEFLIYFQGNSAPDKSGLPSDRFSAERTGGSVSTLTIQRTQQEDSAVYLCASSRQREYEQYFGPGTRLTVT.

This clonotype was picked up a small number of times. This chain uses TRBV6-5 with TRBJ2-5; D is perhaps TRBD2 (5 bases). V was shortened by 5 bases and J by 7 bases, with 11 bases between the two germline ends. The CDR3 loop spans 12 amino acids. The germline V gene encodes CDR1 MNHEY and CDR2 SVGAGI. The DNA for the CDR3 is TGTGCCAGCAGTGGGAGTGTGGGGACCCAGTACTTC. Translated: CASSGSVGTQYF.

This clonotype has more than one count but fewer than ten. The genes are TRBV7-2 and TRBJ1-5; 7 bases agree with TRBD1. Germline CDR1 is SGHTA and CDR2 is FQGNSA. The CDR3 runs to 15 residues. The V and J ends lost 3 bases and 0 bases, in that order; junction bases with no gene match: 2. Here the CDR3 reads CASSLGQNSNQPQHF. Here the CDR3 DNA reads TGTGCCAGCAGCTTGGGACAGAATAGCAATCAGCCCCAGCATTTT.

This clonotype was seen only a few times. The J gene is TRBJ2-2, the V gene TRBV9; maybe TRBD2 (7 bases). Germline-derived CDR1 and CDR2 are SGDLS and YYNGEE. The CDR3 length is 15 residues. Trimming took off 7 bases at V and 4 bases at J, with 17 bases between the two ends. CDR3 loop: CASSSWGGGTGELFF. In DNA, the CDR3 is TGTGCCAGCTCGAGTTGGGGGGGCGGCACCGGGGAGCTGTTTTTT.

There are a few counts of this clonotype. The V call is TRBV20-1, the J call TRBJ2-5; 7 bases are a match to TRBD1. CDR1 and CDR2 from the germline V gene are DFQATT and SNEGSKA (reference sequence). CDR3 length: 17 amino acids. V was clipped by 0 bases and J by 2 bases; unmatched bases: 12. CDR3 loop: CSARDIGDSKIQETQYF. The CDR3 DNA sequence: TGCAGTGCTAGAGATATCGGGGACAGCAAAATTCAAGAGACCCAGTACTTC.

This clonotype came up a few times. The rearrangement uses TRBV4-1 and TRBJ1-1, with 7 bases aligning to TRBD1. V was clipped by 0 bases and J by 4 bases; unmatched bases: 5. The CDR3 loop spans 15 amino acids. Looked up from germline, CDR1 is MGHRA and CDR2 is YSYEKL. CDR3 residues: CASSQEAPGGTEAFF. The CDR3 DNA reads TGCGCCAGCAGCCAAGAAGCGCCAGGGGGCACTGAAGCTTTCTTT.

A few counts support this clonotype. This chain links TRBV12-3 or TRBV12-4 with TRBJ2-7; no definite D call. The V gene lost 7 bases and the J gene lost 2 bases, with 6 bases spanning the gap. The CDR3 loop spans 11 amino acids. The CDR3 DNA is TGTGCCAGCACCGCCACCTACGAGCAGTACTTC. Translated: CASTATYEQYF.

The count of this clonotype is one. The chain employs TRBV12-3 or TRBV12-4 and TRBJ2-7, with D possibly TRBD2 on 5 matching bases. The CDR3 extends over 13 amino acids. Trimming took 6 bases from V and 1 from J, leaving 10 bases between them. The CDR3 DNA follows: TGTGCCAGCAGGTCGGGCGGGTCCTACGAGCAGTACTTC. This codes for CASRSGGSYEQYF.

This clonotype was detected only a few times. CDR3: CASSHTMYF. Written as DNA, the CDR3 is TGTGCCAGCAGCCATACAATGTACTTC. The chain combines TRBV5-6 with TRBJ2-5; no clear D. The germline V gene encodes CDR1 SGHDT and CDR2 YYEEEE. The CDR3 has 9 amino acids. Between the trimmed V and J ends, which lost 4 bases and 13 bases, there was a span of 8 bases.

The chain links TRBV20-1 to TRBJ2-2, with D perhaps TRBD2 (5 bases). The length of the CDR3 is 14 residues. Germline CDR1 reads DFQATT; CDR2 reads SNEGSKA (reference sequence). V was pared by 3 bases and J by 6 bases, with 14 bases between. The CDR3 loop is CSASKRGRSGELFF. CDR3 nucleotides: TGCAGTGCTAGCAAGAGAGGGCGGTCCGGGGAGCTGTTTTTT.

In nucleotides, the CDR3 is TGTGCCAGCAGTTACTACGCAGGGGGCGACGAGCAGTACTTC. Residues: CASSYYAGGDEQYF. The chain carries TRBV6-2 or TRBV6-3 and TRBJ2-7, with 8 bases matching TRBD1. Germline CDR1 and CDR2: MNHEY and SVGEGT. This CDR3 has 14 amino acids. V trimming: 1 base; J trimming: 5 bases; junction bases outside the gene matches: 4.

This sequence joins TRBV5-1 and TRBJ2-2, with TRBD1 matching 8 bases. This CDR3 contains 16 residues. Germline assignment: CDR1 SGHRS and CDR2 YFSETQ. After removal of 0 bases from V and 7 bases from J, the junction contained 8 bases not matched to a gene. CDR3 DNA sequence: TGCGCCAGCAGCTTGGTAGGACAGGGCTATGGCGGGGAGCTGTTTTTT. Translated, it gives CASSLVGQGYGGELFF.

In its sample, this clonotype was seen a few times. V is TRBV5-1 and J is TRBJ2-3; TRBD2 matches 12 bases. This CDR3 contains 18 residues. CDR1 and CDR2 from the germline V gene are SGHRS and YFSETQ. The V and J ends lost 0 bases and 6 bases, in that order; junction bases with no gene match: 11. CDR3 DNA: TGCGCCAGCAGCTTGGACCCCTCTGGACTAGCGGGACGGGATACGCAGTATTTT. Residues: CASSLDPSGLAGRDTQYF.

The gene calls are TRBV6-4 and TRBJ1-2; 7 bases fit TRBD1. This CDR3 has 15 residues. The germline V gene encodes CDR1 MRHNA and CDR2 SNTAGT. V dropped 0 bases and J dropped 4; count of bases not matched to a gene: 5. The CDR3 protein is CASSDSPGGIYGYTF. The CDR3, as DNA: TGTGCCAGCAGTGACTCGCCAGGGGGTATCTATGGCTACACCTTC.

The chain employs TRBV9 and TRBJ2-1, with TRBD2 as a possible D gene (5 bases). The CDR3 has 16 residues. The germline V gene encodes CDR1 SGDLS and CDR2 YYNGEE. Trimming took off 0 bases at V and 8 bases at J, with 18 bases between the two ends. CDR3 residues: CASSVAIRSGGDEQFF. In nucleotides, the CDR3 is TGTGCCAGCAGCGTAGCAATTAGGAGCGGTGGTGATGAGCAGTTCTTC. The variable domain in full, completed from reference TRBV9 and TRBJ2-1, reads DSGVTQTPKHLITATGQRVTLRCSPRSGDLSVYWYQQSLDQGLQFLIQYYNGEERAKGNILERFSAQQFPDLHSELNLSSLELGDSALYFCASSVAIRSGGDEQFFGPGTRLTVL.

The chain is built from TRBV5-1 and TRBJ1-2, with 8 positions matching TRBD1. V dropped 2 bases and J dropped 8; count of bases not matched to a gene: 5. Per the germline V gene, CDR1 is SGHRS and CDR2 is YFSETQ. The CDR3 totals 13 residues. CDR3 in DNA: TGCGCCAGCAGCTTTATTGGACAGGGAGGCTACACCTTC. It translates to CASSFIGQGGYTF.

CDR3 sequence (DNA): TGTGCCAACTCTATGGGAGGCTACGAGCAGTACTTC. The encoded protein is CANSMGGYEQYF. The chain joins TRBV10-3 to TRBJ2-7; tentatively, D is TRBD2 (6 bases). This CDR3 spans 12 amino acids. The germline CDR1 and CDR2 sequences are ENHRY and SYGVKD. Trimming left V 10 bases short and J 3 bases short, with 13 bases between.

V is TRBV29-1 and J is TRBJ2-1; TRBD2 matches 8 bases. V gave up 4 bases and J gave up 8 bases; unmatched junction bases: 22. This CDR3 is 18 amino acids long. CDR1 is SQVTM and CDR2 is ANQGSEA in the germline V gene. The CDR3 loop reads CSVGVVEPGLVLTDEQFF. CDR3 DNA: TGCAGCGTTGGGGTCGTAGAACCGGGACTAGTTTTAACCGATGAGCAGTTCTTC.

This clonotype was detected only a few times. This chain uses TRBV20-1 with TRBJ2-7; the D gene is possibly TRBD1 (5 bases). V was cut by 1 base and J by 1 base, with 5 bases left in between. The CDR3 totals 12 residues. The germline CDR1 and CDR2 sequences are DFQATT and SNEGSKA (reference sequence). CDR3 coding DNA: TGCAGTGCTAGAGGACAGTCCTACGAGCAGTACTTC. This gives the protein CSARGQSYEQYF.

V is TRBV12-3 or TRBV12-4 and J is TRBJ2-7; tentatively, D is TRBD2 (6 bases). The V and J ends lost 3 bases and 5 bases respectively, with 14 bases between them. The CDR3 has 14 amino acids. The CDR3 here is CASSLGGSANEQYF. In nucleotides, the CDR3 is TGTGCCAGCAGTTTGGGGGGTTCCGCGAACGAGCAGTACTTC.

The rearrangement uses TRBV2 and TRBJ2-3, with 7 bases lining up with TRBD2. V trimming: 4 bases; J trimming: 0 bases; junction bases outside the gene matches: 10. Germline CDR1 reads SNHLY; CDR2 reads FYNNEI. The CDR3 covers 17 residues. CDR3 amino acids: CASSVPRSGASTDTQYF. In DNA, the CDR3 is TGTGCCAGCAGTGTCCCCCGCAGCGGGGCTAGCACAGATACGCAGTATTTT.